Presented here are 26 T cell receptor beta chains from one specimen sequenced in a study of CD8 T cells in Susac syndrome. It was with random hexamers that 0.5 to 1 ug RNA was reverse transcribed. One entry per CDR3 protein results from TCRdb running MiXCR on the immunoSEQ multiplex PCR reads. This table has around 150,000 distinct CDR3 sequences, nearly 97% appearing once. The sample consisted of CD4+ T cells from PBMCs. These TCRs come from a human donor with Susac syndrome.

The V call is TRBV9, the J call TRBJ2-1; a weak D match, TRBD2 (5 bases). Germline CDR1 reads SGDLS; CDR2 reads YYNGEE. Trimming stripped 0 bases from V and 2 bases from J, with 9 bases between. The CDR3 sequence is 15 residues long. CDR3 coding DNA: TGTGCCAGCAGCGTAGGGGGAGACGCCTACAATGAGCAGTTCTTC. Amino acids: CASSVGGDAYNEQFF.

CDR3 sequence reads: CSVEDPRDYYGYTF. The CDR3 region has the DNA TGCAGCGTTGAAGACCCCAGGGACTACTATGGCTACACCTTC. The chain carries TRBV29-1 and TRBJ1-2; D possibly corresponds to TRBD1 (5 bases). The germline V and J ends were trimmed by 0 bases and 3 bases, with 11 bases remaining between them. Germline CDR1 SQVTM, CDR2 ANQGSEA. CDR3 size: 14 residues.

The gene calls are TRBV2 and TRBJ2-6; D may be TRBD1 (5 bases). This CDR3 has 14 residues. With 4 bases removed from V and 4 bases from J, the gap between germline ends came to 8 bases. Germline V gene sequence: CDR1 SNHLY, CDR2 FYNNEI. The DNA of the CDR3 is TGTGCCAGCAGTGCAGGGCTCGGGGCCAACGTCCTGACTTTC. It translates to CASSAGLGANVLTF.

This chain connects TRBV19 to TRBJ1-2, with no clear D. Trimming left V 6 bases short and J 2 bases short, with 7 bases between. The germline gives CDR1 LNHDA, CDR2 SQIVND (reference sequence). The CDR3 runs to 12 residues. CDR3 loop: CASRKRNYGYTF. DNA for the CDR3: TGTGCCAGTAGGAAGAGGAACTATGGCTACACCTTC.

V usage is TRBV20-1 and J usage is TRBJ1-2; perhaps TRBD1 as D (5 bases). The CDR3 runs 12 residues. Trimming pared 0 bases from V and 13 bases from J, leaving 15 bases between. CDR1 and CDR2 (germline): DFQATT, SNEGSKA (reference sequence). The CDR3 DNA sequence: TGCAGTGCTAGAGATGGGACGACCGTGGGCACCTTC. Its translation is CSARDGTTVGTF.

The gene calls are TRBV6-5 and TRBJ1-5; D is unclear. V lost 5 bases and J 2 bases, leaving 1 base between the germline ends. CDR1 is MNHEY and CDR2 is SVGAGI in the germline V gene. The CDR3 runs to 11 residues. CDR3 amino acids: CASSRNQPQHF. Here the CDR3 DNA reads TGTGCCAGCAGTCGCAATCAGCCCCAGCATTTT.

The rearrangement links TRBV21-1 to TRBJ1-2. TRBV21-1 has pseudogene status. The CDR3 has 12 amino acids. CDR3 loop: CASSNRGNGYTF. The CDR3 DNA reads as TGTGCCAGCAGCAATAGAGGGAATGGCTACACCTTC.

This chain links TRBV7-2 with TRBJ2-5, with TRBD1 matching 9 bases. Germline trimming cut 1 base from V and 6 bases from J; bases unmatched to any gene: 3. The CDR3 runs 14 residues. In germline, CDR1 is SGHTA, CDR2 FQGNSA. The CDR3 reads CASSLEQGAKTQYF. The CDR3, as DNA: TGTGCCAGCAGCTTAGAACAGGGGGCGAAGACCCAGTACTTC.

The chain combines TRBV19 with TRBJ2-2, with 9 bases lining up with TRBD2. From germline, CDR1 is LNHDA and CDR2 SQIVND (reference sequence). The CDR3 covers 14 residues. V lost 10 bases and J lost 3; bases outside the gene matches: 6. CDR3 sequence reads: CATNSGGYTGELFF. The CDR3 nucleotides are TGTGCCACCAACAGCGGGGGGTACACCGGGGAGCTGTTTTTT.

The chain couples TRBV4-1 to TRBJ1-5, with 7 bases matching TRBD1. The V gene's germline CDR1 is MGHRA and CDR2 YSYEKL. V shed 2 bases and J 4 bases; nucleotides not matched to a gene: 8. This CDR3 region has 16 residues. The chain's CDR3 is CASSQSLSTGNQPQHF. The CDR3 bases are TGCGCCAGCAGCCAATCTTTATCGACAGGGAATCAGCCCCAGCATTTT.

The chain couples TRBV5-8 to TRBJ2-1; 9 bases are shared with TRBD1. The CDR3 has 13 residues. V lost 4 bases and J lost 15; bases outside the gene matches: 11. CDR1 SGHTS and CDR2 YDEGEE come from the germline V gene. For the CDR3, the DNA is TGTGCCAGCAGCCTCGAGGGGACAGGGTTGCCGTTCTTC. Translating gives CASSLEGTGLPFF.

For this clonotype: An end of the junction does not agree with germline; a read error may underlie this. The chain employs TRBV7-2 and TRBJ2-3; D perhaps matches TRBD2 (5 bases). In germline, CDR1 is SGHTA, CDR2 FQGNSA. There are 15 residues in the CDR3. CDR3 coding DNA: TGTGCCAGCAGGTTAGGCGGGCGGAACACAGATACGCAGTATTTT. Residues: CASRLGGRNTDTQYF.

The V gene is TRBV4-1, the J gene TRBJ2-1, with D perhaps TRBD1 (5 bases). The V gene lost 3 bases and the J gene lost 5 bases, with 14 bases spanning the gap. This CDR3 contains 15 residues. CDR1 is MGHRA, CDR2 YSYEKL, per germline. The CDR3 here is CASSHGSAGHNEQFF. The CDR3 bases are TGCGCCAGCAGCCATGGTTCGGCAGGGCACAATGAGCAGTTCTTC.

The chain is built from TRBV18 and TRBJ2-5, with a weak D call TRBD2 (7 bases). Trimming cost V 3 bases and J 6 bases, with 11 bases left between them. This CDR3 has 13 residues. Germline V CDR1 and CDR2: KGHSH, LQKENI. This CDR3 is CASSPGGAQTQYF. CDR3 DNA sequence: TGTGCCAGCTCACCTGGGGGGGCCCAGACCCAGTACTTC.

This rearrangement joins TRBV12-3 or TRBV12-4 to TRBJ1-3, with 7 nucleotides matching TRBD1. Trimming removed 1 base from V and 4 bases from J; junction bases left unmatched: 4. The CDR3 extends over 15 amino acids. The DNA for the CDR3 is TGTGCCAGCAGTTTAGGAGGGGACAGAGGAAACACCATATATTTT. Its translation: CASSLGGDRGNTIYF.

The chain joins TRBV7-3 to TRBJ2-3; 9 bases align to TRBD2. Germline V gives CDR1 SGHTA, CDR2 FQGTGA. After removal of 5 bases from V and 1 base from J, the junction contained 4 bases not matched to a gene. The CDR3 is made up of 15 amino acids. DNA of the CDR3: TGTGCCAGCAGCCTTAGCGGGAGTGGCACAGATACGCAGTATTTT. Translation gives CASSLSGSGTDTQYF.

The V and J genes are TRBV29-1 and TRBJ2-3; D might be TRBD1 (7 bases). Germline CDR1 SQVTM, CDR2 ANQGSEA. The V gene lost 4 bases and the J gene lost 4 bases, with 15 bases spanning the gap. The CDR3 covers 14 residues. The CDR3 DNA reads TGCAGCGTTGCGGCAGGGGGGACTTCAGATACGCAGTATTTT. Amino acid sequence: CSVAAGGTSDTQYF.

CDR3 protein: CASRESGKSADTQYF. In nucleotides, the CDR3 is TGCGCCAGCAGGGAGAGCGGCAAATCGGCAGATACGCAGTATTTT. The rearrangement joins TRBV5-1 to TRBJ2-3; D perhaps matches TRBD2 (5 bases). Looked up from germline, CDR1 is SGHRS and CDR2 is YFSETQ. The CDR3 is 15 residues long. Trimming pared 5 bases from V and 4 bases from J, leaving 17 bases between.

The CDR3 nucleotides read TGTGCCAGCAGTCCCCATAGCGGGGCAAATTTCGAGCAGTACTTC. This codes for CASSPHSGANFEQYF. The V and J genes are TRBV28 and TRBJ2-7, with 8 nucleotides matching TRBD2. V lost 5 bases and J lost 6; bases outside the gene matches: 12. The CDR3 has 15 amino acids. CDR1 is MDHEN, CDR2 SYDVKM, per germline. Full variable domain (rest looked up from reference TRBV28 and TRBJ2-7): DVKVTQSSRYLVKRTGEKVFLECVQDMDHENMFWYRQDPGLGLRLIYFSYDVKMKEKGDIPEGYSVSREKKERFSLILESASTNQTSMYLCASSPHSGANFEQYFGPGTRLTVT.

The V gene is TRBV5-5, the J gene TRBJ2-7, with 7 bases fitting TRBD2. V dropped 1 base and J dropped 3; count of bases not matched to a gene: 7. This CDR3 is 15 amino acids long. Per the germline V gene, CDR1 is SGHKS and CDR2 is YYEKEE (reference sequence). The CDR3 region is CASSLWGTGGYEQYF. The DNA for the CDR3 is TGTGCCAGCAGCTTGTGGGGGACGGGGGGCTACGAGCAGTACTTC.

This chain links TRBV18 with TRBJ2-3; tentatively, D is TRBD2 (5 bases). From germline, CDR1 is KGHSH and CDR2 LQKENI. This CDR3 has 14 amino acids. Trimming left V 2 bases short and J 3 bases short, with 9 bases between. CDR3 bases: TGTGCCAGCTCACCAGGGCGGAGGACAGATACGCAGTATTTT. This encodes CASSPGRRTDTQYF. Combining the CDR3 with reference TRBV18 and TRBJ2-3 gives the whole variable domain NAGVMQNPRHLVRRRGQEARLRCSPMKGHSHVYWYRQLPEEGLKFMVYLQKENIIDESGMPKERFSAEFPKEGPSILRIQQVVRGDSAAYFCASSPGRRTDTQYFGPGTRLTVL.

V gene TRBV19 combines with J gene TRBJ2-6; D perhaps matches TRBD2 (6 bases). Trimming shortened V by 9 bases and J by 0 bases, and 12 bases separated the two germline ends. Germline V gene sequence: CDR1 LNHDA, CDR2 SQIVND (reference sequence). The CDR3 has 15 amino acids. The CDR3 DNA reads TGTGCCAGCGGGACTGGCTACTCTGGGGCCAACGTCCTGACTTTC. Translating it yields CASGTGYSGANVLTF.

J is TRBJ1-3 and V is TRBV3-1; D is ambiguous. The V end lost 1 base, the J end lost 8 bases, and 3 bases lay between the germline ends. The CDR3 totals 11 residues. Germline assignment: CDR1 LGHDT and CDR2 YNNKEL (reference sequence). This CDR3 reads CASSQGDTIYF. The CDR3 DNA is TGTGCCAGCAGCCAAGGGGACACCATATATTTT.

V usage is TRBV5-1 and J usage is TRBJ2-1; D gene ambiguous. The CDR3 has 13 amino acids. Looked up from germline, CDR1 is SGHRS and CDR2 is YFSETQ. V was clipped by 4 bases and J by 10 bases, with 15 bases between them. The CDR3 sequence is CASSEQRIPEQFF. Here the CDR3 DNA reads TGCGCCAGCAGCGAACAGAGGATCCCCGAGCAGTTCTTC.

The CDR3 DNA reads TGCAGTGCTAGAGTTGTCAGCGGCTACACCTTC. Translated: CSARVVSGYTF. The genes are TRBV20-1 and TRBJ1-2; D uncertain. This CDR3 is 11 amino acids long. V lost 1 base to trimming and J lost 8 bases, with 8 bases between them. Germline CDR1 and CDR2: DFQATT and SNEGSKA (reference sequence).

The chain is built from TRBV2 and TRBJ2-1, with D maybe TRBD2 (6 bases). CDR1 is SNHLY and CDR2 is FYNNEI in the germline V gene. The CDR3 has 13 amino acids. V lost 8 bases, J lost 8 bases, and 16 bases lay in between. The CDR3 DNA reads as TGTGCCAGCGGACTAAATCGAGGGGATGAGCAGTTCTTC. Protein product: CASGLNRGDEQFF.